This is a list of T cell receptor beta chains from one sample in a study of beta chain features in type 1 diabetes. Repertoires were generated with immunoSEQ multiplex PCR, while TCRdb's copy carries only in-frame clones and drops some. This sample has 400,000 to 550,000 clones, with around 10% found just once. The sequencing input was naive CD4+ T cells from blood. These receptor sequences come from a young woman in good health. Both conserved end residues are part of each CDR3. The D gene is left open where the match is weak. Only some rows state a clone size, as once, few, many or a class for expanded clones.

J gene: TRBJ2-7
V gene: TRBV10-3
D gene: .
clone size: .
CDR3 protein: CAISESREFNEQYF
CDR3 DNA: TGTGCCATCAGTGAGTCCCGGGAGTTCAACGAGCAGTACTTC

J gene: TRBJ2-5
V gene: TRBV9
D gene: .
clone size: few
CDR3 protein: CASSVTGTGAKSAQYF
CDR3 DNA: TGTGCCAGCAGCGTGACCGGGACGGGAGCCAAGAGTGCCCAGTACTTC

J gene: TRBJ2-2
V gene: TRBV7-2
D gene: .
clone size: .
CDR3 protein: CASSPRAGTNTGELFF
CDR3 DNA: TGTGCCAGCAGCCCTCGTGCGGGAACGAACACCGGGGAGCTGTTTTTT

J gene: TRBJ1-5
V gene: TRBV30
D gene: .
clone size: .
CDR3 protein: CAWRRAGDWQPQHF
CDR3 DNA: TGTGCCTGGAGGAGGGCAGGGGACTGGCAGCCCCAGCATTTT

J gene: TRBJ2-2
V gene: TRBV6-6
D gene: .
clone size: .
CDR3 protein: CASSSTESGELFF
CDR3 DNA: TGTGCCAGCAGTTCCACCGAGTCCGGGGAGCTGTTTTTT

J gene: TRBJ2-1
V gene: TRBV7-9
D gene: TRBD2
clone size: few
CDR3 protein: CASSERAGEQFF
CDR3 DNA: TGTGCCAGCAGCGAAAGAGCGGGAGAGCAGTTCTTC

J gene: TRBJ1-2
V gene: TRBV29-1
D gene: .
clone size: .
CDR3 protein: CSTRQPNNYGYTF
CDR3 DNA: TGCAGCACCCGACAGCCCAATAACTATGGCTACACCTTC

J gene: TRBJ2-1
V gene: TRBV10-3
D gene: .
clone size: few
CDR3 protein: CAISDRVTGQVNEQFF
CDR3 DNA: TGTGCCATCAGTGATCGTGTCACAGGTCAAGTTAATGAGCAGTTCTTC

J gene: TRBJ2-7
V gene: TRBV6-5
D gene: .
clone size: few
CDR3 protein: CASSRGSEQYF
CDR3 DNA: TGTGCCAGCAGTCGAGGGAGCGAGCAGTACTTC

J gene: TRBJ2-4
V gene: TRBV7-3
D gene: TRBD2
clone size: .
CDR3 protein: CASSPGVLAGRRAKNIQYF
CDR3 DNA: TGTGCCAGCAGCCCAGGGGTCCTAGCGGGCCGGCGGGCCAAAAACATTCAGTACTTC

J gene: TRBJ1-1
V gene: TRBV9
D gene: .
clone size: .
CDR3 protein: CASSHSGGNTEAFF
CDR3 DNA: TGTGCCAGCAGCCACAGTGGGGGTAACACTGAAGCTTTCTTT

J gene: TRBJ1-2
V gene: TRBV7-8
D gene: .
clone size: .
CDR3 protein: CASSLDPYGYTF
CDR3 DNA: TGTGCCAGCAGCTTAGACCCCTATGGCTACACCTTC

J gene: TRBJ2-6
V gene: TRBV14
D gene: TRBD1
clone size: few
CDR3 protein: CASSPRDRGSGANVLTF
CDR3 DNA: TGTGCCAGCAGCCCCCGGGACAGGGGATCCGGGGCCAACGTCCTGACTTTC

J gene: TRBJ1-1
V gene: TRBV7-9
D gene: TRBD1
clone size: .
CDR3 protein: CASSKTGVTTEAFF
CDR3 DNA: TGTGCCAGCAGCAAGACAGGGGTGACCACTGAAGCTTTCTTT

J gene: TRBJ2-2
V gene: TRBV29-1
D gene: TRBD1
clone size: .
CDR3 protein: CSVLRQGNTGELFF
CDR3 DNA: TGCAGCGTTTTGCGACAGGGGAACACCGGGGAGCTGTTTTTT

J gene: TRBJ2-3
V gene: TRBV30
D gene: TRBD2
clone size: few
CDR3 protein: CAWSVGRTSGRSPDTQYF
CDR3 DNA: TGTGCCTGGAGTGTAGGACGGACTAGCGGGAGAAGTCCAGATACGCAGTATTTT

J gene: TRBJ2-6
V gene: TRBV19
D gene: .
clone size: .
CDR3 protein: CASSHVGSGANVLTF
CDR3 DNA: TGTGCCAGTAGCCACGTGGGCTCTGGGGCCAACGTCCTGACTTTC

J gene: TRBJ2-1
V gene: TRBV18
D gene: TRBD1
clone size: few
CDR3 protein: CASSPTGSYNEQFF
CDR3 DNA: TGTGCCAGCTCCCCGACAGGGTCCTACAATGAGCAGTTCTTC

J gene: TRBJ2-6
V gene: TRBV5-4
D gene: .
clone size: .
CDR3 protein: CASSLGRSGANVLTF
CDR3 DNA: TGTGCCAGCAGCTTGGGACGATCTGGGGCCAACGTCCTGACTTTC

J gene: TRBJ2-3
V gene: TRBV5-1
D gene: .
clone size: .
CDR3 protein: CASSQTSTDTQYF
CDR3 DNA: TGCGCCAGCAGTCAGACTAGCACAGATACGCAGTATTTT

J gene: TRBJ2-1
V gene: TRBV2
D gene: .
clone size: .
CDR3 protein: CASSTAPTLDNEQFF
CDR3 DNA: TGTGCCAGCAGTACGGCCCCGACATTGGACAATGAGCAGTTCTTC

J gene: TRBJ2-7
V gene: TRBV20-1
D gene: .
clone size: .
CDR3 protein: CSAGDMYEQYF
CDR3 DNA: TGCAGTGCTGGCGACATGTACGAGCAGTACTTC

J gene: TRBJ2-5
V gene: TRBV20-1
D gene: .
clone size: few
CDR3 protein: CSASETETQYF
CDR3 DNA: TGCAGTGCCAGTGAGACAGAGACCCAGTACTTC

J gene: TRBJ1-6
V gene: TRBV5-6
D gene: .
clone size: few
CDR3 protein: CARDGFNSPLHF
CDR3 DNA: TGTGCCAGGGACGGATTTAATTCACCCCTCCACTTT

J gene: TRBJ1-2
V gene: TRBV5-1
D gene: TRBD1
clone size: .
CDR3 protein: CASSTGDRALGYTF
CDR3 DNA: TGCGCCAGCAGCACCGGGGACAGGGCTCTTGGCTACACCTTC

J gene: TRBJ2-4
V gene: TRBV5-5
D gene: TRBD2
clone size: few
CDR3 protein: CASSLLSGRAYQNIQYF
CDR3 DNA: TGTGCCAGCAGCCTTCTGAGCGGGAGGGCCTACCAAAACATTCAGTACTTC

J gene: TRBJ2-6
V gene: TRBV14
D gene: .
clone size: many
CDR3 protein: CASSQVSGANVLTF
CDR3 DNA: TGTGCCAGCAGCCAAGTTTCAGGGGCCAACGTCCTGACTTTC

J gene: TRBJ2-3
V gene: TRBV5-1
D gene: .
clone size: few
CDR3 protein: CASSLGVGNTDTQYF
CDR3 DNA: TGCGCCAGCAGCTTGGGTGTAGGGAACACAGATACGCAGTATTTT

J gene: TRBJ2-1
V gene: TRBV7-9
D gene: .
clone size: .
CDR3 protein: CASSLAYGGYNEQFF
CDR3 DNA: TGTGCCAGCAGCTTAGCGTACGGGGGCTACAATGAGCAGTTCTTC

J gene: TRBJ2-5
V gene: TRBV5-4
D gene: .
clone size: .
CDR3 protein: CASSIGALGTQYF
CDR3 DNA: TGTGCCAGCAGCATTGGGGCGCTTGGGACCCAGTACTTC

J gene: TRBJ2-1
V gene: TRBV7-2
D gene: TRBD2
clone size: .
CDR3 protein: CASSLSTSRGQGEQFF
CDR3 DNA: TGTGCCAGCAGCTTATCGACTAGCCGAGGGCAAGGTGAGCAGTTCTTC

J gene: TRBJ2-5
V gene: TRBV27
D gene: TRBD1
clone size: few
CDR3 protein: CASSLRGRDPRKTQYF
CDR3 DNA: TGTGCCAGCAGTTTGAGGGGGCGAGACCCAAGAAAGACCCAGTACTTC

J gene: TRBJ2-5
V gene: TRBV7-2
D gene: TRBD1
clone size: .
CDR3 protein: CASSSGQGEETQYF
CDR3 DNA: TGTGCCAGCAGCTCGGGACAGGGTGAAGAGACCCAGTACTTC

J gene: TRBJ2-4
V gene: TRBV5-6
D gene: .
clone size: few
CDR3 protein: CASSLARVGPGRAKNIQYF
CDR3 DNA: TGTGCCAGCAGCTTGGCAAGGGTAGGGCCAGGCAGAGCCAAAAACATTCAGTACTTC

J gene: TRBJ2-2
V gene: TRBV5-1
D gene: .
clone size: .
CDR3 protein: CASSDYRPPGELFF
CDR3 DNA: TGCGCCAGCAGCGACTACAGGCCCCCCGGGGAGCTGTTTTTT